A selection of T cell receptor beta chains follows, all from one sample in a study of graft-versus-host responses after intestinal transplantation. Profiling relied on immunoSEQ multiplex PCR, and the TCRdb table lists in-frame clones only, not all of them. The sample includes about 120,000 clones, just under 95% of them seen just once. These receptors have no known antigen. This specimen consisted of unstimulated CD4+ T cells sorted from spleen or lymph node cells, obtained before intestinal transplant. All receptors come from a human donor who received an intestinal transplant. Each CDR3 is given with its conserved first and last residue. Fields, in order: V gene, D gene, J gene, clone size, CDR3 protein, CDR3 DNA. A D gene is named only where the DNA matches it firmly. Only some rows state a clone size, as once, few, many or a class for expanded clones.

v_call: TRBV4-2
d_call: -
j_call: TRBJ2-5
clone_size: -
cdr3_aa: CASSQDTGRETQYF
cdr3_nt: TGTGCCAGCAGCCAAGACACTGGACGGGAGACCCAGTACTTC

v_call: TRBV18
d_call: TRBD1
j_call: TRBJ2-4
clone_size: -
cdr3_aa: CASSPRDRGLAKNIQYF
cdr3_nt: TGTGCCAGCTCACCTCGAGACAGGGGGCTAGCCAAAAACATTCAGTACTTC

v_call: TRBV27
d_call: TRBD1
j_call: TRBJ2-7
clone_size: -
cdr3_aa: CASSFRQGAYEQYF
cdr3_nt: TGTGCCAGCAGTTTTCGTCAGGGGGCTTACGAGCAGTACTTC

v_call: TRBV7-8
d_call: -
j_call: TRBJ2-5
clone_size: -
cdr3_aa: CASAHEETQYF
cdr3_nt: TGTGCCAGCGCGCACGAAGAGACCCAGTACTTC

v_call: TRBV30
d_call: -
j_call: TRBJ2-7
clone_size: -
cdr3_aa: CAWTPWSGIYEQYF
cdr3_nt: TGTGCCTGGACCCCCTGGTCAGGCATCTACGAGCAGTACTTC

v_call: TRBV30
d_call: -
j_call: TRBJ1-2
clone_size: -
cdr3_aa: CAWSRIGFGGYTF
cdr3_nt: TGTGCCTGGAGCAGAATAGGTTTCGGCGGCTACACCTTC

v_call: TRBV29-1
d_call: -
j_call: TRBJ2-3
clone_size: -
cdr3_aa: CSVGTFRGRADTQYF
cdr3_nt: TGCAGCGTTGGGACCTTCCGCGGTAGGGCAGATACGCAGTATTTT

v_call: TRBV6-5
d_call: -
j_call: TRBJ2-1
clone_size: once
cdr3_aa: CASSYYPSLNEQFF
cdr3_nt: TGTGCCAGCAGTTATTATCCATCGCTCAATGAGCAGTTCTTC

v_call: TRBV21-1
d_call: -
j_call: TRBJ1-5
clone_size: -
cdr3_aa: CASSPSPRGTNNQPQHF
cdr3_nt: TGTGCCAGCAGCCCTTCCCCAAGGGGCACTAACAATCAGCCCCAGCATTTT

v_call: TRBV11-2
d_call: -
j_call: TRBJ2-1
clone_size: -
cdr3_aa: CASSLLAEGTKFF
cdr3_nt: TGTGCCAGCAGCCTTTTAGCGGAGGGAACAAAGTTCTTC

v_call: TRBV10-1
d_call: TRBD2
j_call: TRBJ2-7
clone_size: -
cdr3_aa: CASSEDPLGGSYEQYF
cdr3_nt: TGCGCCAGCAGTGAGGACCCGCTGGGGGGGTCCTACGAGCAGTACTTC

v_call: TRBV4-2
d_call: TRBD2
j_call: TRBJ2-3
clone_size: -
cdr3_aa: CASSQDLPAGGLDTQYF
cdr3_nt: TGTGCCAGCAGCCAAGATTTGCCAGCGGGAGGTTTAGATACGCAGTATTTT

v_call: TRBV5-1
d_call: -
j_call: TRBJ1-2
clone_size: -
cdr3_aa: CASSSHAPLYRELYGYTF
cdr3_nt: TGCGCCAGCAGCTCCCACGCGCCCCTTTACAGGGAGTTATATGGCTACACCTTC

v_call: TRBV25-1
d_call: -
j_call: TRBJ1-3
clone_size: -
cdr3_aa: CASGDTSSGNTIYF
cdr3_nt: TGTGCCAGCGGGGACACATCATCTGGAAACACCATATATTTT

v_call: TRBV6-1
d_call: TRBD1
j_call: TRBJ1-3
clone_size: -
cdr3_aa: CASSEGQSSGNTIYF
cdr3_nt: TGTGCCAGCAGTGAGGGACAGAGCTCTGGAAACACCATATATTTT

v_call: TRBV6-5
d_call: -
j_call: TRBJ1-1
clone_size: -
cdr3_aa: CASSYSRRNTEAFF
cdr3_nt: TGTGCCAGCAGTTACTCGAGAAGGAACACTGAAGCTTTCTTT

v_call: TRBV18
d_call: TRBD1
j_call: TRBJ1-1
clone_size: once
cdr3_aa: CASSRGRTGGGTEAFF
cdr3_nt: TGTGCCAGCTCCCGGGGTCGGACAGGGGGCGGGACTGAAGCTTTCTTT

v_call: TRBV29-1
d_call: TRBD1
j_call: TRBJ2-7
clone_size: -
cdr3_aa: CSVVTPDRVGEQYF
cdr3_nt: TGCAGCGTTGTAACTCCGGACAGGGTCGGCGAGCAGTACTTC

v_call: TRBV7-9
d_call: TRBD1
j_call: TRBJ2-5
clone_size: -
cdr3_aa: CASSFRQGAETQYF
cdr3_nt: TGTGCCAGCAGCTTCCGCCAGGGGGCAGAGACCCAGTACTTC

v_call: TRBV6-6
d_call: -
j_call: TRBJ2-5
clone_size: -
cdr3_aa: CASSPQLQETQYF
cdr3_nt: TGTGCCAGCAGCCCCCAATTGCAAGAGACCCAGTACTTC

v_call: TRBV4-1
d_call: -
j_call: TRBJ2-5
clone_size: -
cdr3_aa: CASSQDSGETQYF
cdr3_nt: TGCGCCAGCAGCCAAGACTCCGGGGAGACCCAGTACTTC

v_call: TRBV6-1
d_call: TRBD1
j_call: TRBJ2-4
clone_size: -
cdr3_aa: CASQYRGPNIQYF
cdr3_nt: TGTGCCAGCCAGTATAGGGGGCCAAACATTCAGTACTTC